These T cell receptor beta chains were read from a single sample in a study of blood T cell repertoires in COVID-19. Clones were sequenced by immunoSEQ multiplex PCR, and TCRdb holds only the in-frame ones, with some missing. The table lists roughly 280,000 clones, around 89% of them singletons. Material: PBMCs or T cells enriched from blood (not recorded which). Receptors originate from a woman aged 25 to 45 with acute COVID-19. Each CDR3 is given with its conserved first and last residue. D genes are given only for firm matches. Some rows have no size entry. The others give once, few or many, or a class for an expanded clone.

D gene: TRBD1
V gene: TRBV10-3
J gene: TRBJ1-1
clone size: NA
CDR3 DNA: TGTGCCATCAGGCCCAGGGGGGCCAACACTGAAGCTTTCTTT
CDR3 protein: CAIRPRGANTEAFF

D gene: TRBD1
V gene: TRBV19
J gene: TRBJ2-1
clone size: NA
CDR3 DNA: TGTGCCAGTAGTATAAGGGGGCAGAGACCCAACAATGAGCAGTTCTTC
CDR3 protein: CASSIRGQRPNNEQFF

D gene: NA
V gene: TRBV3-1/TRBV3-2
J gene: TRBJ1-5
clone size: NA
CDR3 DNA: TGTGCCAGCAGCCAAGATATCACAGCCAATCAGCCCCAGCATTTT
CDR3 protein: CASSQDITANQPQHF

D gene: NA
V gene: TRBV2
J gene: TRBJ2-3
clone size: NA
CDR3 DNA: TGTACGTTGGCAAGCACAGATACGCAGTATTTT
CDR3 protein: CTLASTDTQYF

D gene: NA
V gene: TRBV29-1
J gene: TRBJ2-1
clone size: NA
CDR3 DNA: TGCAGCGGCAGGGAGCCGGACTACGGAGGGCAGTTCTTC
CDR3 protein: CSGREPDYGGQFF

D gene: NA
V gene: TRBV5-1
J gene: TRBJ2-2
clone size: NA
CDR3 DNA: TGCGCCAGCAGCTTGGTTAGCGACACCGGGGAGCTGTTTTTT
CDR3 protein: CASSLVSDTGELFF

D gene: NA
V gene: TRBV7-9
J gene: TRBJ1-4
clone size: NA
CDR3 DNA: TGTGCCAGCAGCTTAGTCTCAGGGCGAGTCATCGAAAAACTGTTTTTT
CDR3 protein: CASSLVSGRVIEKLFF

D gene: TRBD2
V gene: TRBV5-5
J gene: TRBJ2-7
clone size: NA
CDR3 DNA: TGTGCCAGCAGCATGTCTAGCGGGAAGAGCTCCTACGAGCAGTACTTC
CDR3 protein: CASSMSSGKSSYEQYF

D gene: NA
V gene: TRBV5-1
J gene: TRBJ2-7
clone size: NA
CDR3 DNA: TGCGCCAGCAGCTTGGCCGATAGCTCCTACGAGCAGTACTTC
CDR3 protein: CASSLADSSYEQYF

D gene: TRBD1
V gene: TRBV19
J gene: TRBJ1-1
clone size: NA
CDR3 DNA: TGTGCCAGTAGTACCGACAGGGGGCCTGAAGCTTTCTTT
CDR3 protein: CASSTDRGPEAFF

D gene: TRBD1
V gene: TRBV18
J gene: TRBJ1-4
clone size: NA
CDR3 DNA: TGTGCCAGCTCACTCGGACAGGGATACGAAAAACTGTTTTTT
CDR3 protein: CASSLGQGYEKLFF

D gene: NA
V gene: TRBV14
J gene: TRBJ1-1
clone size: few
CDR3 DNA: TGTGCCAGCAGCCAAGCGTACACTGAAGCTTTCTTT
CDR3 protein: CASSQAYTEAFF

D gene: NA
V gene: TRBV10-1
J gene: TRBJ2-3
clone size: NA
CDR3 DNA: TGCGCCAGCAGTGAGTCCGGGACTTCAGATACGCAGTATTTT
CDR3 protein: CASSESGTSDTQYF

D gene: TRBD2
V gene: TRBV7-3
J gene: TRBJ2-3
clone size: NA
CDR3 DNA: TGTGCCAGCAGCTTAACGGCGGGAGAGACAGATACGCAGTATTTT
CDR3 protein: CASSLTAGETDTQYF

D gene: NA
V gene: TRBV27
J gene: TRBJ2-7
clone size: NA
CDR3 DNA: TGTGCCAGCAGTTTGGTCGGGTTGTGGGAGCAGTACTTC
CDR3 protein: CASSLVGLWEQYF

D gene: TRBD2
V gene: TRBV11-2
J gene: TRBJ2-1
clone size: NA
CDR3 DNA: TGTGCCAGCAGCTTAGGACTCGCGGGAGGAGGCCAGTTCTTC
CDR3 protein: CASSLGLAGGGQFF

D gene: TRBD1
V gene: TRBV28
J gene: TRBJ1-4
clone size: NA
CDR3 DNA: TGTGCCAGCAGTTTAGACAGGGGGGCCACTAATGAAAAACTGTTTTTT
CDR3 protein: CASSLDRGATNEKLFF

D gene: TRBD2
V gene: TRBV11-2
J gene: TRBJ2-7
clone size: NA
CDR3 DNA: TGTGCCAGCAGCTTAGAGGCCGGGGGGTGGCGCTACGAGCAGTACTTC
CDR3 protein: CASSLEAGGWRYEQYF

D gene: NA
V gene: TRBV4-1
J gene: TRBJ1-1
clone size: NA
CDR3 DNA: TGCGCCAGCAGCCAACCACAGGAGAACACTGAAGCTTTCTTT
CDR3 protein: CASSQPQENTEAFF

D gene: NA
V gene: TRBV6-5
J gene: TRBJ1-2
clone size: NA
CDR3 DNA: TGTGCCAGCATTCCACAGGGAAAGAGCTATGGCTACACCTTC
CDR3 protein: CASIPQGKSYGYTF

D gene: NA
V gene: TRBV28
J gene: TRBJ1-3
clone size: NA
CDR3 DNA: TGTGCCAGCAGCCGATCCCTGACAGAGTCTGGAAACACCATATATTTT
CDR3 protein: CASSRSLTESGNTIYF

D gene: NA
V gene: TRBV6-5
J gene: TRBJ1-1
clone size: once
CDR3 DNA: TGTGCCAGCTCCATCGGGTACACTGAAGCTTTCTTT
CDR3 protein: CASSIGYTEAFF

D gene: NA
V gene: TRBV18
J gene: TRBJ1-5
clone size: NA
CDR3 DNA: TGTGCCAGCTCACCACTTCACGGGGATAGCAATCAGCCCCAGCATTTT
CDR3 protein: CASSPLHGDSNQPQHF

D gene: TRBD2
V gene: TRBV5-4
J gene: TRBJ2-3
clone size: NA
CDR3 DNA: TGTGCCAGCAGCTTGGCCTCTAGCGGGAGTGATACGCAGTATTTT
CDR3 protein: CASSLASSGSDTQYF

D gene: TRBD1
V gene: TRBV6-5
J gene: TRBJ2-3
clone size: NA
CDR3 DNA: TGTGCCAGCAGTTACTCGAGGGGACAGGGGATGACGCAGTATTTT
CDR3 protein: CASSYSRGQGMTQYF

D gene: TRBD2
V gene: TRBV5-4
J gene: TRBJ2-7
clone size: NA
CDR3 DNA: TGTGCCAGCAGCTTGGGACTAGCGACCTACGAGCAGTACTTC
CDR3 protein: CASSLGLATYEQYF

D gene: NA
V gene: TRBV6-1
J gene: TRBJ1-2
clone size: NA
CDR3 DNA: TGTGCCAGCAGTGAAGAGTCCGGGGGCTATGGCTACACCTTC
CDR3 protein: CASSEESGGYGYTF

D gene: NA
V gene: TRBV6-5
J gene: TRBJ1-1
clone size: once
CDR3 DNA: TGTGCCAGCAGCCACACAGGGGAAGCTTTCTTT
CDR3 protein: CASSHTGEAFF

D gene: TRBD2
V gene: TRBV5-1
J gene: TRBJ2-1
clone size: NA
CDR3 DNA: TGCGCCAGCATCCCCGCTGGGAAGCGGGAGAAGTCCGATGAGCAGTTCTTC
CDR3 protein: CASIPAGKREKSDEQFF

D gene: TRBD1
V gene: TRBV6-1
J gene: TRBJ1-5
clone size: NA
CDR3 DNA: TGTGCCAGCAGTGATACAGGGGGCTATCAGCCCCAGCATTTT
CDR3 protein: CASSDTGGYQPQHF

D gene: TRBD2
V gene: TRBV19
J gene: TRBJ2-1
clone size: NA
CDR3 DNA: TGTGCCAGTAGTATAACCTGGGGCGGGGCTAGCGGGGACCTCTCCTACAATGAGCAGTTCTTC
CDR3 protein: CASSITWGGASGDLSYNEQFF

D gene: NA
V gene: TRBV15
J gene: TRBJ2-2
clone size: NA
CDR3 DNA: TGTGCCACCAGCAGAGATCCAAAAAACACCGGGGAGCTGTTTTTT
CDR3 protein: CATSRDPKNTGELFF

D gene: NA
V gene: TRBV3-1/TRBV3-2
J gene: TRBJ1-2
clone size: NA
CDR3 DNA: TGTGCCAGCAGCCAAGATTCTGGGGGCGGTGGCTACACCTTC
CDR3 protein: CASSQDSGGGGYTF